The 16 T cell receptor beta chains below all came from one sample that was sequenced in a study of identical twins. MiXCR, applied by TCRdb to the 5' RACE reads, yields one record per CDR3 protein. The data hold 510,000 or so distinct CDR3 sequences, with over 12% observed a single time. The same sample was also studied in work on yellow fever vaccine responses in identical twins.

Sequenced material: CD4+ T cells sorted from blood. These receptors were obtained from a woman aged 18-30 years in good health.

The rearrangement joins TRBV20-1 to TRBJ1-1, with D perhaps TRBD1 (5 bases). The CDR3 has 16 residues. Germline V lookup: CDR1 DFQATT, CDR2 SNEGSKA (reference sequence). V dropped 1 base and J dropped 1 base, with 16 bases sitting between them. The DNA for the CDR3 is TGCAGTGCTAGAGGATTTGGGGGTGGTCAGAACACTGAAGCTTTCTTT. Translated: CSARGFGGGQNTEAFF.

This clonotype was seen only a few times. This chain connects TRBV29-1 to TRBJ1-2, with D maybe TRBD1 (6 bases). CDR3 size: 15 residues. V lost 7 bases and J lost 4, with 22 bases in between. The germline V gene encodes CDR1 SQVTM and CDR2 ANQGSEA. The CDR3 loop reads CSAVPDGGGGYGYTF. Here the CDR3 DNA reads TGCAGCGCCGTCCCTGACGGGGGGGGCGGCTATGGCTACACCTTC.

This clonotype was counted only a few times. The chain couples TRBV2 to TRBJ2-5; D is uncertain. V shed 7 bases and J shed 2 bases, with 11 bases lying between them. Germline values: CDR1 SNHLY, CDR2 FYNNEI. There are 13 residues in the CDR3. In nucleotides, the CDR3 is TGTGCCAGCAAAACGGACGGACAAGAGACCCAGTACTTC. It translates to CASKTDGQETQYF.

This clonotype was recorded a few times. The V gene is TRBV5-1, the J gene TRBJ2-4, with 10 positions matching TRBD1. The germline V gene has CDR1 SGHRS and CDR2 YFSETQ. The CDR3 totals 16 residues. V gave up 4 bases and J gave up 1 base; unmatched junction bases: 5. The CDR3 DNA reads TGCGCCAGCAGCCCAGACAGGGGGCAGGCCAAAAACATTCAGTACTTC. Translation: CASSPDRGQAKNIQYF.

This clonotype appeared a few times. This chain uses TRBV27 with TRBJ1-6; no clear D. The ends were cut back, 3 bases at V and 11 bases at J, with 14 bases in the middle. CDR1 is MNHEY, CDR2 SMNVEV, per germline (reference sequence). The CDR3 runs to 14 residues. The CDR3 region has the DNA TGTGCCAGCAGTTTGGGCGGACTAAGGGCACCCCTCCACTTT. Translation gives CASSLGGLRAPLHF.

The chain couples TRBV15 to TRBJ2-3; D is unclear. Germline V gene data show CDR1 as LNHNV and CDR2 as YYDKDF (reference sequence). This CDR3 is built from 16 residues. Trimming took off 1 base at V and 0 bases at J, with 11 bases between the two ends. The CDR3 here is CATSRGSSTSTDTQYF. Written as DNA, the CDR3 is TGTGCCACCAGCAGAGGCAGCAGCACTAGCACAGATACGCAGTATTTT.

The V and J genes are TRBV20-1 and TRBJ1-1, with D hard to call. Germline loops: CDR1 DFQATT, CDR2 SNEGSKA (reference sequence). The CDR3 extends over 14 amino acids. Trimming pared 5 bases from V and 4 bases from J, leaving 17 bases between. CDR3 region: CSAPRGGPLTEAFF. The CDR3 region has the DNA TGCAGTGCTCCCCGGGGAGGCCCCCTCACTGAAGCTTTCTTT.

The rearrangement uses TRBV20-1 and TRBJ2-3; D remains unclear. The V and J ends lost 6 bases and 4 bases respectively, with 8 bases between them. The CDR3 runs 11 residues. Germline CDR1 reads DFQATT; CDR2 reads SNEGSKA (reference sequence). CDR3 in DNA: TGCAGTGCCCCGTCGGCAGATACGCAGTATTTT. It translates to CSAPSADTQYF.

This clonotype was counted many times. The chain uses TRBV12-3 or TRBV12-4 and TRBJ2-1; D not certain. With 3 bases removed from V and 9 bases from J, the gap between germline ends came to 9 bases. CDR3 length: 12 residues. CDR3 sequence: CASSLSRSEQFF. CDR3 DNA sequence: TGTGCCAGCAGTTTGAGCCGGAGTGAGCAGTTCTTC.

This clonotype was found many times. The chain is built from TRBV20-1 and TRBJ1-1; a weak D match, TRBD1 (6 bases). Per the germline V gene, CDR1 is DFQATT and CDR2 is SNEGSKA (reference sequence). The CDR3 length is 13 residues. With 4 bases removed from V and 0 bases from J, the gap between germline ends came to 9 bases. The CDR3 coding sequence is TGCAGTGCTACGTGGACAGTGAACACTGAAGCTTTCTTT. Its translation: CSATWTVNTEAFF.

The V gene is TRBV2, the J gene TRBJ2-1; perhaps TRBD1 as D (5 bases). There are 14 residues in the CDR3. Germline V CDR1 and CDR2: SNHLY, FYNNEI. V dropped 4 bases and J dropped 3 bases, with 10 bases sitting between them. CDR3 nucleotide sequence: TGTGCCAGCAGTGTTTCCAGGGTCTACAATGAGCAGTTCTTC. Translating gives CASSVSRVYNEQFF.

In this sample, this clonotype turned up many times. The V gene is TRBV9, the J gene TRBJ1-1, with unresolved D. Trimming removed 5 bases from V and 0 bases from J, with 8 bases in between. The CDR3 sequence is 13 residues long. Looked up from germline, CDR1 is SGDLS and CDR2 is YYNGEE. In DNA, the CDR3 is TGTGCCAGCAGTGTTGGAATGAACACTGAAGCTTTCTTT. Translation gives CASSVGMNTEAFF. The variable domain in full, completed from reference TRBV9 and TRBJ1-1, reads DSGVTQTPKHLITATGQRVTLRCSPRSGDLSVYWYQQSLDQGLQFLIQYYNGEERAKGNILERFSAQQFPDLHSELNLSSLELGDSALYFCASSVGMNTEAFFGQGTRLTVV.

CDR3 sequence: CASSQSFLSSLDRVGQPQHF. The CDR3 coding sequence is TGCGCCAGCAGCCAATCTTTTTTGAGTTCGCTCGACAGGGTTGGGCAGCCCCAGCATTTT. The chain has TRBV4-1 and TRBJ1-5; 7 positions match TRBD1. V dropped 2 bases and J dropped 7; count of bases not matched to a gene: 23. This CDR3 contains 20 residues. Germline CDR1 MGHRA, CDR2 YSYEKL.

This clonotype occurred many times. The gene calls are TRBV27 and TRBJ2-1; D gene ambiguous. The V and J ends lost 3 bases and 4 bases respectively, with 10 bases between them. CDR1 and CDR2 (germline): MNHEY, SMNVEV (reference sequence). The CDR3 consists of 14 residues. This CDR3 is CASSFIHPYNEQFF. CDR3 DNA: TGTGCCAGCAGTTTCATTCATCCGTACAATGAGCAGTTCTTC.

The rearrangement uses TRBV27 and TRBJ2-7, with 10 nucleotides matching TRBD2. Trimming at V came to 5 bases and at J to 1 base, leaving 8 bases not matched to a gene. Looked up from germline, CDR1 is MNHEY and CDR2 is SMNVEV (reference sequence). The CDR3 is made up of 16 amino acids. Here the CDR3 reads CASSPLAGVLSYEQYF. CDR3 coding DNA: TGTGCCAGCAGTCCCCTAGCGGGAGTCCTATCCTACGAGCAGTACTTC.

In this sample, this clonotype turned up a few times. The rearrangement uses TRBV20-1 and TRBJ1-5, with 9 positions matching TRBD1. V was pared by 3 bases and J by 3 bases, with 3 bases of the junction left unmatched. CDR3 length: 14 residues. Looked up from germline, CDR1 is DFQATT and CDR2 is SNEGSKA (reference sequence). The CDR3 spells CSARGTGTNQPQHF. Written as DNA, the CDR3 is TGCAGTGCTAGGGGGACAGGGACCAATCAGCCCCAGCATTTT.